A single sample is the source of the 4 T cell receptor beta chains below, sequenced in a study of cytomegalovirus exposure and HLA in healthy donors. This PCR relied on a set of 60 Vbeta primers and 13 Jbeta primers. Produced via immunoSEQ multiplex PCR; TCRdb's table is partial and in-frame only. The sample yields some 190,000 clones, 82% seen once. Input material: PBMCs. These receptors all come from a man aged 40-55 years in good health and CMV-seronegative.

CDR3 nucleotides: TGTGCCAGCAGGGATCAGGGGGCGCCTGGCTACACCTTC. This codes for CASRDQGAPGYTF. The V and J genes are TRBV28 and TRBJ1-2; 8 bases line up with TRBD1. This CDR3 has 13 amino acids. V shed 6 bases, J shed 7 bases, and the junction held 7 bases outside the gene matches. Germline CDR1 MDHEN, CDR2 SYDVKM.

V is TRBV19 and J is TRBJ2-1, with 8 bases matching TRBD1. V gave up 3 bases and J gave up 6 bases; unmatched junction bases: 7. The CDR3 is 15 residues long. The V gene's germline CDR1 is LNHDA and CDR2 SQIVND (reference sequence). The CDR3 sequence is CASSMDRERGNEQFF. CDR3 DNA: TGTGCCAGTAGTATGGACAGGGAACGGGGCAATGAGCAGTTCTTC.

This clone came up once. The chain couples TRBV28 to TRBJ1-2; TRBD1 matches 9 bases. Germline CDR1 reads MDHEN; CDR2 reads SYDVKM. The junction had 11 bases not matched to a gene; V was cut back by 4 bases and J by 8 bases. CDR3 length equals 15 residues. The CDR3 DNA reads as TGTGCCAGCAGTTCAATAGGACAGGGGTTGGTGGGCTACACCTTC. This codes for CASSSIGQGLVGYTF.

The V and J genes are TRBV5-1 and TRBJ1-2, with 11 bases identical to TRBD1. V lost 4 bases, J lost 5 bases, and 10 bases stayed unmatched. CDR1 and CDR2 from the germline V gene are SGHRS and YFSETQ. The CDR3 length is 16 residues. The DNA for the CDR3 is TGCGCCAGCAGCGCTTCCGGGACAGGGGGGAATTATGGCTACACCTTC. Its translation is CASSASGTGGNYGYTF.